One and the same sample provided the 24 T cell receptor beta chains below, sequenced in a study of shared clonotypes between healthy human individuals. This table comes from immunoSEQ multiplex PCR, and its TCRdb copy is limited to in-frame clones, with some not included. The data hold roughly 2.2 million clones, with 92% observed a single time. The sequencing input was naive CD4+ T cells from PBMCs. Subset indicated: CD45RA+ positively selected. These receptors came from a man younger than 30 in good health. Some clones in this sample may be carry-over from other donors' samples.

The gene calls are TRBV5-1 and TRBJ2-1; D gene ambiguous. The CDR3 has 12 residues. Trimming left V 4 bases short and J 4 bases short, with 6 bases between. The germline gives CDR1 SGHRS, CDR2 YFSETQ. CDR3 nucleotide sequence: TGCGCCAGCAGCGCAATTTACAATGAGCAGTTCTTC. Amino acid sequence: CASSAIYNEQFF.

The rearrangement links TRBV4-2 to TRBJ1-4, with a possible D match to TRBD1 (5 bases). This CDR3 is built from 17 residues. The germline gives CDR1 LGHNA, CDR2 YNFKEQ. Trimming cost V 0 bases and J 2 bases, with 13 bases left between them. CDR3 sequence (DNA): TGTGCCAGCAGCCAAGATTGGTCGGGGGTTACTAATGAAAAACTGTTTTTT. Translated: CASSQDWSGVTNEKLFF.

The chain carries TRBV25-1 and TRBJ1-6; tentatively, D is TRBD1 (6 bases). V was pared by 2 bases and J by 7 bases, with 12 bases between. Per the germline V gene, CDR1 is MGHDK and CDR2 is SYGVNS. The CDR3 totals 15 residues. For the CDR3, the DNA is TGTGCCAGCAGTGAAGGGGGCCGTGGGAATTCACCCCTCCACTTT. This sequence encodes CASSEGGRGNSPLHF.

The genes are TRBV11-3 and TRBJ2-1; no firm D call. Per germline, CDR1 SGHNT and CDR2 YENEEA. This CDR3 contains 12 residues. Trimming cost V 3 bases and J 7 bases, with 7 bases left between them. CDR3 residues: CASSFGENEQFF. DNA for the CDR3: TGTGCCAGCAGCTTCGGAGAAAATGAGCAGTTCTTC.

The chain combines TRBV5-1 with TRBJ2-5, with 7 bases aligning to TRBD1. Germline V gene sequence: CDR1 SGHRS, CDR2 YFSETQ. The CDR3 sequence is 16 residues long. V shed 4 bases and J 2 bases; nucleotides not matched to a gene: 11. CDR3: CASSLDRVRQQETQYF. The CDR3 bases are TGCGCCAGCAGCCTAGACAGGGTACGCCAACAAGAGACCCAGTACTTC.

A remark on this clone: The same CDR3 arises from other DNA sequences in this sample as well. The V and J genes are TRBV28 and TRBJ2-7, with 11 nucleotides matching TRBD2. The CDR3 has 15 amino acids. V lost 4 bases, J lost 2 bases, and 4 bases stayed unmatched. The germline V gene has CDR1 MDHEN and CDR2 SYDVKM. CDR3 sequence: CASSSGTSGPYEQYF. The CDR3 nucleotides read TGTGCCAGCAGTTCCGGGACTAGCGGTCCCTACGAGCAGTACTTC.

Comment on this clone: The identical CDR3 is also encoded by other nucleotide sequences in the sample. The chain links TRBV6-5 to TRBJ1-1, with no clear D. V shed 0 bases and J shed 3 bases, with 5 bases lying between them. The germline V gene has CDR1 MNHEY and CDR2 SVGAGI. The CDR3 runs 13 residues. The CDR3 bases are TGTGCCAGCAGTTACTCGGGTTACACTGAAGCTTTCTTT. This codes for CASSYSGYTEAFF.

This chain links TRBV7-8 with TRBJ1-2; maybe TRBD1 (5 bases). Germline CDR1 and CDR2: SGHVS and FQNEAQ. The CDR3 runs to 14 residues. Trimming took 5 bases from V and 5 from J, leaving 15 bases between them. The CDR3 bases are TGTGCCAGCAGCAGGAATACACAGGATTATGGCTACACCTTC. It encodes CASSRNTQDYGYTF.

The rearrangement links TRBV28 to TRBJ1-4; weak D call: TRBD1 (5 bases). The length of the CDR3 is 15 residues. Trimming left V 5 bases short and J 4 bases short, with 14 bases between. Germline-derived CDR1 and CDR2 are MDHEN and SYDVKM. The CDR3 DNA follows: TGTGCCAGCAGTACCAGGGACGGATTTAATGAAAAACTGTTTTTT. It translates to CASSTRDGFNEKLFF.

The gene calls are TRBV19 and TRBJ1-2; TRBD1 is a possible D gene (5 bases). The CDR3 sequence is 13 residues long. Trimming took off 3 bases at V and 8 bases at J, with 13 bases between the two ends. The germline CDR1 and CDR2 sequences are LNHDA and SQIVND (reference sequence). The CDR3 here is CASSIETAGGYTF. The CDR3 region has the DNA TGTGCCAGTAGTATTGAGACAGCGGGAGGCTACACCTTC.

This rearrangement joins TRBV10-3 to TRBJ1-4; the D gene is possibly TRBD1 (5 bases). Germline V CDR1 and CDR2: ENHRY, SYGVKD. CDR3 length: 12 amino acids. The ends were cut back, 11 bases at V and 6 bases at J, with 13 bases in the middle. CDR3 protein: CAAAGTYEKLFF. CDR3 bases: TGTGCCGCGGCAGGGACCTATGAAAAACTGTTTTTT.

The J gene is TRBJ2-7, the V gene TRBV4-1; no definite D call. Germline values: CDR1 MGHRA, CDR2 YSYEKL. The CDR3 runs 15 residues. V shed 5 bases and J shed 3 bases, with 17 bases lying between them. CDR3 loop: CASSLGRRSDYEQYF. The CDR3 bases are TGCGCCAGCAGCTTAGGCAGAAGATCCGACTACGAGCAGTACTTC.

The genes are TRBV28 and TRBJ1-1; D not resolved. The length of the CDR3 is 11 residues. Germline V gene lookup returns CDR1 MDHEN and CDR2 SYDVKM. V shed 8 bases and J shed 6 bases, with 10 bases lying between them. The CDR3 is CASPSRAEAFF. DNA of the CDR3: TGTGCCAGCCCTTCCCGGGCTGAAGCTTTCTTT.

The chain combines TRBV7-3 with TRBJ2-2; TRBD1 matches 7 bases. This CDR3 spans 15 amino acids. V shed 0 bases and J 7 bases; nucleotides not matched to a gene: 5. Germline CDR1 is SGHTA and CDR2 is FQGTGA. CDR3 coding DNA: TGTGCCAGCAGCTTAACGGACAGGTCCTACGGGGAGCTGTTTTTT. Translating it yields CASSLTDRSYGELFF.

This clone was seen just once. V usage is TRBV23-1 and J usage is TRBJ2-3; D gene unclear. TRBV23-1 is labeled an ORF, and its function is uncertain. This CDR3 spans 12 amino acids. Trimming removed 10 bases from V and 2 bases from J, with 10 bases in between. CDR3 region: CATRSPTDTQYF. As DNA, the CDR3 is TGCGCCACCCGCTCCCCCACAGATACGCAGTATTTT.

The chain combines TRBV19 with TRBJ2-1; 7 bases line up with TRBD2. This CDR3 is 15 amino acids long. In germline, CDR1 is LNHDA, CDR2 SQIVND (reference sequence). J lost 3 bases, V lost 7 bases, and 9 bases had no gene match. As DNA, the CDR3 is TGTGCCAGTAAGTTGGGAGGGACCAACTACAATGAGCAGTTCTTC. Translated: CASKLGGTNYNEQFF.

This chain connects TRBV6-4 to TRBJ2-1, with 7 bases fitting TRBD2. Germline V gene data show CDR1 as MRHNA and CDR2 as SNTAGT. The CDR3 covers 15 residues. J was trimmed by 7 bases and V by 4 bases; bases with no gene match: 10. The CDR3 DNA follows: TGTGCCAGCAGTGTAGTAGCGGGTTCAGGAAATGAGCAGTTCTTC. Its protein is CASSVVAGSGNEQFF.

The rearrangement joins TRBV4-2 to TRBJ2-2; D unclear. The V end was cut by 1 base, the J end by 6 bases, with 6 bases between. Germline V gene data show CDR1 as LGHNA and CDR2 as YNFKEQ. The CDR3 is 13 amino acids. The CDR3 DNA reads TGTGCCAGCAGCCAAGGGGCAGCCGGGGAGCTGTTTTTT. Protein sequence: CASSQGAAGELFF.

This chain joins TRBV7-3 and TRBJ1-1; weak D call: TRBD1 (5 bases). V lost 4 bases and J 7 bases, leaving 13 bases between the germline ends. The CDR3 is 13 residues long. The germline V gene has CDR1 SGHTA and CDR2 FQGTGA. CDR3 amino acids: CASSSSGKGEAFF. The CDR3 nucleotides read TGTGCCAGCAGCTCCTCAGGGAAAGGTGAAGCTTTCTTT.

J is TRBJ2-7 and V is TRBV2; tentatively, D is TRBD1 (5 bases). This CDR3 comprises 12 residues. V lost 4 bases and J 7 bases, leaving 11 bases between the germline ends. Per germline, CDR1 SNHLY and CDR2 FYNNEI. CDR3 nucleotides: TGTGCCAGCAGTGGCCGCAGGGTTGAGCAGTACTTC. This translates into CASSGRRVEQYF.

The chain uses TRBV11-2 and TRBJ2-7, with D maybe TRBD1 (5 bases). Germline V lookup: CDR1 SGHAT, CDR2 FQNNGV. Trimming removed 0 bases from V and 6 bases from J, with 18 bases in between. This CDR3 comprises 16 residues. The CDR3 here is CASSLDRAGPAGEQYF. CDR3 nucleotide sequence: TGTGCCAGCAGCTTAGATCGGGCAGGGCCGGCCGGCGAGCAGTACTTC.

The CDR3 DNA follows: TGTGCCAGCAGAAACCGGGGGGCAAGACTTGGGACCCAGTACTTC. Its translation: CASRNRGARLGTQYF. The V gene is TRBV28, the J gene TRBJ2-5; tentatively, D is TRBD2 (7 bases). Trimming removed 6 bases from V and 7 bases from J, with 21 bases in between. Germline V CDR1 and CDR2: MDHEN, SYDVKM. The CDR3 is 15 amino acids.

The chain couples TRBV29-1 to TRBJ2-5; TRBD1 matches 11 bases. The CDR3 is 11 residues long. Germline V gives CDR1 SQVTM, CDR2 ANQGSEA. The J segment lost 9 bases and the V segment lost 7 bases, leaving 4 bases of the junction unmatched. The CDR3 reads CSGGQGEAQYF. CDR3 in DNA: TGCAGCGGGGGACAGGGGGAGGCCCAGTACTTC.

As concerns this clone: Germline and junction disagree at one end, which may indicate a read error. The CDR3 loop reads CANSPPTSGRPEQFF. DNA of the CDR3: TGTGCCAACAGTCCCCCGACTAGCGGGAGGCCTGAGCAGTTCTTC. V is TRBV28 and J is TRBJ2-1; TRBD2 aligns across 13 bases. Germline V gene lookup returns CDR1 MDHEN and CDR2 SYDVKM. This CDR3 comprises 15 residues.